Described below is a single T cell receptor beta chain sequence and its context. Its antigen is currently unknown. These data belong to a study of Ad26.COV2.S vaccination and SARS-CoV-2 variants. Study background: The vaccine Ad26.COV2.S was put into the muscle once, or twice with 56 days between.

The data were produced by immunoSEQ multiplex PCR, yet TCRdb's version contains in-frame clones alone and is incomplete. The sample has approximately 350,000 clones, about four fifths seen once. This CDR3 region has 16 residues. The V gene's germline CDR1 is LGHNA and CDR2 YSLEER. Trimming shortened V by 0 bases and J by 3 bases, and 12 bases separated the two germline ends. Overall study findings and caveats: Spike-specific TCR breadth was greater in vaccine than placebo recipients.

Noted treatment: roughly 19 received Ad26.COV2.S at low or high dose, single or two shots; 5 received placebo; per-sample allocation not given. All samples were drawn on day 63, counting from the first vaccine or placebo injection. Cohort 1b enrolled adults aged 18-55 years in Boston. This TCR derives from a person aged 18-60 years who received the Ad26.COV2.S COVID-19 vaccine or a placebo. The chain is built from TRBV4-3 and TRBJ1-5; weak D call: TRBD1 (6 bases). The source was peripheral blood, collected in a trial of Ad26.COV2.S vaccine versus placebo. The CDR3 DNA is TGCGCCAGCAGCCAAGATCTGAGGGGGGCCAATCAGCCCCAGCATTTT. Translating it yields CASSQDLRGANQPQHF.